The clone carrying this TCR beta chain was seen ten or more times. Germline V CDR1 and CDR2: SGHVS, FQNEAQ. Trimming removed 5 bases at V and 4 bases at J, with 11 bases between. This CDR3 contains 13 residues. The data were taken from a study of T cells in Graves' hyperthyroidism and ophthalmopathy. The source material, RNA transcripts, was used to amplify TCR beta CDR3 regions. The HTBI primer set drove a first-round RT-PCR of the TCR CDR3. One entry per CDR3 protein, called by TCRdb with MiXCR from the multiplex PCR reads. This table holds about 540,000 distinct CDR3 sequences, 40% to 55% found once.

The sample consisted of peripheral blood or thyroid tissue (not recorded which). The TCR originated in a woman between 18 and 30 years old with Graves' hyperthyroidism. This sequence joins TRBV7-8 and TRBJ1-2; D uncertain. The CDR3 loop reads CASSRMAGYGYTF. CDR3 coding DNA: TGTGCCAGCAGCCGAATGGCGGGCTATGGCTACACCTTC.